This entry is about one T cell receptor (beta chain). Antigen specificity is unknown. Sequencing was performed with immunoSEQ multiplex PCR; in TCRdb, only in-frame clones are kept and a portion is missing. In the table there are about 50,000 clones, around 90% of which are singletons. The source of the sample is a study of OX40 agonist ivuxolimab in advanced cancers. General study results and limits: Antigens targeted by the expanded peripheral T cells were not determined.

In germline, CDR1 is MNHNY, CDR2 SVGAGI (reference sequence). CDR3 size: 15 residues. Germline trimming cut 2 bases from V and 4 bases from J; bases unmatched to any gene: 4. The sequence was obtained from an adult with an advanced solid tumor such as melanoma, head and neck, liver or kidney cancer. Source: CD4+ or CD8+ T cells sorted from blood, taken in a trial of the OX40 agonist ivuxolimab. The chain recombines TRBV6-6 with TRBJ1-2; 10 bases align to TRBD1. Written as DNA, the CDR3 is TGTGCCAGCAGTTACGGGACAGGGGCGTTCTATGGCTACACCTTC. This translates into CASSYGTGAFYGYTF.